This entry features one T cell receptor beta chain sequence. This clone has more than one count but fewer than ten. Its cognate antigen has yet to be identified. Per-base quality was not reported, and no clone a single base away is much larger than it. The library came from the immunoSEQ multiplex PCR assay. For the multiplex PCR, a mixture combining 60 forward primers for TCR Vbeta segments and 13 reverse primers for TCR Jbeta segments was used. The CDR3 region of rearranged TCR beta genes was amplified from genomic DNA by a multiplex PCR assay. On the Illumina HiSeq System, the amplified TCR beta libraries were sequenced as 87-base-pair reads. In the original analysis: In a later analysis, tens of millions of unique TCR beta chains were counted across the 500 to 850 repertoires, and roughly 11 million of these chains were shared by at least two donors. To remove PCR and sequencing errors, raw reads were error-corrected and collapsed into unique sequences using a nearest-neighbor algorithm that merged closely related sequences. CDR3 sequences were aligned to IMGT reference sequences to assign V, D and J gene segments. Each retained sequence needed at least a six-nucleotide match to both a V gene segment and a J gene segment. A rearrangement counted as productive if the CDR3 had no stop codons and remained in frame with V and J, and every other rearrangement counted as non-productive. CDR3 was defined by IMGT convention, running from the second conserved V-encoded cysteine to the conserved J-encoded phenylalanine. The earlier analysis of some 580 of the donors excluded any sequence lacking an unambiguous match to a single V gene segment. In an earlier analysis of a few hundred of the donors, V segments were called functional above 56.7% productive rearrangements and were called segregating when the between-donor standard deviation exceeded 5%. To diagnose cytomegalovirus status from the catalog of TCR beta chain sequences, a statistical classification framework was built. In a later analysis, TCR nucleotide sequences were compared against IMGT/GENE-DB human TR gene sequences so that V and J genes could be assigned. In a later analysis, CDR3 sequences and most-parsimonious VDJ recombination scenarios were assigned using the TCRdist pipeline. A later analysis defined each TCR beta chain by its CDR3 amino acid sequence plus V-gene family, and excluded reads lacking a unique V-gene family. In a later analysis, fewer than 650 highly shared, low-generation-probability nucleotide sequences were removed to address suspected cross-contamination and a sequencing artifact. In a later analysis, a clonal expansion index was calculated for each public chain from normalized within-repertoire ranks of inferred template counts. In a later analysis, generation probabilities were computed with a VDJ recombination model fitted to out-of-frame rearrangements, and the resulting probabilities were checked against IGoR. Hypergeometric tests were used in a later analysis to score TCR-TCR, TCR-HLA and TCR-CMV co-occurrence, with a repertoire-size bias correction applied to the TCR pairs. A later analysis estimated false discovery rates by permuting HLA or CMV assignments 20 times. In a later analysis, co-occurring TCRs were grouped using DBSCAN, and TCRdist sequence similarity was added for clustering within HLA-allele-positive subsets. Repertoires with fewer than 30,000 or more than 120,000 public chains, plus five repertoires with anomalous nucleotide sharing, were excluded from co-occurrence clustering. TCRdb provides this immuneACCESS table in a form limited to in-frame rearrangements. Some clones are lacking; in checked studies, under half of them reflect an unresolved V gene, and why the rest are absent is not known. That table supplies the V and J calls and clone size; D and trimming were determined from the DNA. This sample gives approximately 100,000 clones in total; around 83% of them show up just once. About 1.1% of the sample comes from the top ten.

The cohort comprised more than 550 healthy bone marrow donors. At the time of sampling, all cohort members were nominally healthy, though unrecorded immune exposures were likely present. The donor tested CMV seronegative and was one of the 352 seronegative cohort members. Every donor gave a peripheral blood sample, and the peripheral blood mononuclear cells from that sample were used for TCR beta sequencing. Genomic DNA extraction from the blood cell samples was performed with the Qiagen DNeasy Blood Extraction Kit. This entry comes from a study of cytomegalovirus exposure and HLA in healthy donors (dated by TCRdb to 2016 to 2017). With regard to the full study: According to an earlier analysis of several hundred of the donors, some 170 million T cells yielded some 120 million unique TCR beta sequences and around 300 Gb of sequence data. The T cell repertoires of some 700 subjects were profiled by immunosequencing and related to cytomegalovirus serostatus. Roughly 300 gigabases of sequencing data and tens of millions of unique TCR sequences were included in an early release covering 500 to 750 HLA-typed donors. In addition to the first cohort of hundreds of subjects, a separate validation cohort of 100 to 150 different subjects was used. A later analysis re-analyzed previously published TCR beta repertoires from approximately 700 donors and added high-resolution HLA genotyping to study TCR occurrence patterns. To predict cytomegalovirus infection status, the study combined high-throughput TCR immunosequencing, statistical association of individual TCRs with disease status, and machine learning. Both class I and class II loci were covered by HLA typing, at four-digit resolution. Donor age, sex, ethnicity and CMV serostatus were collected together with the repertoire data. Because of strong linkage in the cohort, roughly five DR-DQ haplotypes were treated as single units for association and clustering. Typing coverage differed by locus: A, B, C, DRB1 and DQB1 were typed in roughly 620-640 donors, DQA1 in about 500, DPA1 in some 610, and DPB1 in roughly 450. Rather than using new phenotypic data, the later analysis identified candidate immune exposures from TCR beta sequences and from how often those sequences occurred across donors. All discovery cohort repertoires had been generated on a single sequencing platform. The study aimed to test whether cataloging public T cell receptors could reveal signatures of past pathogen exposure. Across 398 genotyped donors of the cohort, an average of roughly 250,000 unique TCR beta nucleotide sequences per donor were sequenced, and 15% to 20% of those sequences were non-productive. A later genetic analysis took genome-wide SNP genotypes for about three fifths of the 666 donors and used that subset as a discovery cohort. In an earlier analysis of 500 to 650 of the donors, high-throughput TCR beta sequencing was used to judge whether each TCR beta V gene segment behaved as functional or pseudogenic. The genetic ancestry cluster associated with self-reported Caucasian donors included 81% of the roughly 360 genotyped donors. What the research found in general, with its limitations: Assigning TCR associations to individual alleles was difficult when HLA alleles, especially DR and DQ, strongly co-occurred. A later analysis reported that several top co-occurrence clusters appeared linked to parvovirus B19, influenza, CMV and Epstein-Barr virus. The classifier was reported to diagnose cytomegalovirus status with high specificity and sensitivity in both the original and validation cohorts. Some IMGT-functional V segments, including TRBV6-2 and TRBV6-3, could not be distinguished by the 87-base-pair reads and were therefore excluded. The study listed 150 to 200 TCR beta chains as associated with cytomegalovirus. HLA typing was unavailable for some donors at each locus, so association tests used only the typed subset. In a later genetic analysis, fewer N-insertions in productive TCRs were reported among donors in an Asian-associated ancestry cluster than the roughly 700-donor mean. For the cohort, immune exposure information was limited to CMV serostatus. Correlated functional status among segregating V segments might reflect linkage disequilibrium, but an unknown experimental factor could not be ruled out. At a false discovery rate of 0.05, a later analysis linked about 17,000 TCR beta sequences to specific HLA alleles. In a later genetic analysis, a missense DCLRE1C variant was associated with V-gene and J-gene trimming of TCR beta chains, and the association was replicated in an independent cohort. In a later analysis, the rate of TCR association differed among HLA loci, with DRB1 alleles having the most associated TCRs and HLA-C alleles having the fewest. In vitro tests confirmed that a few of the cytomegalovirus-associated TCR beta chains recognize cytomegalovirus antigens. The earlier analysis of 587 of the donors excluded over 15 rarely observed V segments, including chromosome 9 orphons, because counts were too low. A further reported finding was that TCR beta sequences accurately predicted the HLA-A and HLA-B alleles for most subjects in the first cohort. The authors suggested that the approach could potentially be extended to other disease states and immunological phenotypes. Across donors, most TCR sequences were observed very rarely, whereas some public TCRs were present in many individuals. A group of highly shared sequence variants was considered likely to be a technical artifact of the sequencing pipeline. A later analysis found that most CMV-associated TCR beta chains appeared HLA-restricted, with HLA associations seemingly driven largely by CMV exposure. The cohort was sequenced for TCR beta chains only, and without alpha or paired-chain data the features that could be detected were limited. A later analysis found that HLA-associated TCR beta chains were more clonally expanded and had lower generation probabilities than equally common non-associated chains. Sequencing depth was assumed to be roughly uniform across donors in the presence/absence analyses, though that assumption may not hold. In an earlier analysis of over 550 of the donors, most TCR beta V segments were observed in productive rearrangements about 87% or about 30% of the time, broadly matching IMGT annotations.

From cysteine to phenylalanine, the CDR3 is 17 amino acids long. Only the CDR3 portion is preserved as DNA: 51 bases, with reading frame beginning at the first base. V and J are truncated by 7 bases and 2 bases respectively, leaving an intervening sequence of 18 bases. From a lookup of the germline V gene, CDR1 and CDR2 are MDHEN and SYDVKM. The receptor comes from a woman between 18 and 29 years old in good health and CMV-seronegative. Sequencing was carried out using PBMCs. Rearrangement joined TRBV28 to TRBJ2-6; no D segment can be confidently identified. The CDR3 amino acid sequence is: CASTLGSSIAGANVLTF. DNA sequence: TGTGCCAGCACCTTGGGCTCTTCGATTGCTGGGGCCAACGTCCTGACTTTC.